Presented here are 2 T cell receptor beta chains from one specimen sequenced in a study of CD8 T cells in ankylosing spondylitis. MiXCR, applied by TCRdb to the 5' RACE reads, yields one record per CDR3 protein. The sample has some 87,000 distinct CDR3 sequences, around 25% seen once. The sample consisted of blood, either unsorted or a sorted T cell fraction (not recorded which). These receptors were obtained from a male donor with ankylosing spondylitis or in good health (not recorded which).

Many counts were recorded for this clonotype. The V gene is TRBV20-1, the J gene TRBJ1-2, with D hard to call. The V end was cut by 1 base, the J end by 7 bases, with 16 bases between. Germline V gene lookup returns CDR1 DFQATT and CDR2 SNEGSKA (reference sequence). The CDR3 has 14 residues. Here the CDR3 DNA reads TGCAGTGCTAGAGGCGTCCTCACCGAGTCTGGCTACACCTTC. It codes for CSARGVLTESGYTF.

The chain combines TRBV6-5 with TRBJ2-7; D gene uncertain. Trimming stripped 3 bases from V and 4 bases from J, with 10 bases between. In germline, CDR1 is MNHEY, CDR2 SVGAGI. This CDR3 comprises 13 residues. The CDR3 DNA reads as TGTGCCAGCAGTTATAAACAGTATTACGAGCAGTACTTC. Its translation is CASSYKQYYEQYF.